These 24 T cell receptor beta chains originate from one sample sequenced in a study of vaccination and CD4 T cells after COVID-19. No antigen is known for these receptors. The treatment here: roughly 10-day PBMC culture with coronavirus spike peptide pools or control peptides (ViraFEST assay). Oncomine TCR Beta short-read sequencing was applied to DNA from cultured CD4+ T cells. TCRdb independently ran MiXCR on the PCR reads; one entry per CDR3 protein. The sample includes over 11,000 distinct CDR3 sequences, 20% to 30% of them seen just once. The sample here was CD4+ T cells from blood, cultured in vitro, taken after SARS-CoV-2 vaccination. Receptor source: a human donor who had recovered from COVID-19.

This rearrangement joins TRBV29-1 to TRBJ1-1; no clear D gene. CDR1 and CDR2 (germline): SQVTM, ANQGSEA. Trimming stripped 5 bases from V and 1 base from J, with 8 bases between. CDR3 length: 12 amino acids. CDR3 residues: CSVPRPNTEAFF. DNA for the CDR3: TGCAGCGTTCCCAGACCGAACACTGAAGCTTTCTTT.

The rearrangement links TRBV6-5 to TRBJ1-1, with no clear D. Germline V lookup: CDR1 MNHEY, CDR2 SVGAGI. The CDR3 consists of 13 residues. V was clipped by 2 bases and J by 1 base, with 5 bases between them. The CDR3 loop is CASSYGRNTEAFF. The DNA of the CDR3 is TGTGCCAGCAGTTACGGTAGGAACACTGAAGCTTTCTTT.

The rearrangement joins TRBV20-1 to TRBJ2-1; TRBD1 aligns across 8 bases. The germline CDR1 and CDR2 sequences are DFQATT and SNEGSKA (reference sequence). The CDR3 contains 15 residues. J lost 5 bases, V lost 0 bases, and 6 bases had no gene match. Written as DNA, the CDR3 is TGCAGTGCTAGAGACCCGGGACAGGAAAACAATGAGCAGTTCTTC. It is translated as CSARDPGQENNEQFF.

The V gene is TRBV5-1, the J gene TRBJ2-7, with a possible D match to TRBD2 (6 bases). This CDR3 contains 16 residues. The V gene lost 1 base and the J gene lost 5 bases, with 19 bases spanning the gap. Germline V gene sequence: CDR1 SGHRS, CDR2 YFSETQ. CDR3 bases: TGCGCCAGCAGCTTGTATGGGGGACTTCAGTCTCACGAGCAGTACTTC. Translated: CASSLYGGLQSHEQYF.

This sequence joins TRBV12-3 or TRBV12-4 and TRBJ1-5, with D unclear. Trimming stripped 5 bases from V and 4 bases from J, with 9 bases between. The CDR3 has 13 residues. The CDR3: CASSRQPNQPQHF. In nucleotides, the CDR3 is TGTGCCAGCAGTCGCCAGCCGAATCAGCCCCAGCATTTT.

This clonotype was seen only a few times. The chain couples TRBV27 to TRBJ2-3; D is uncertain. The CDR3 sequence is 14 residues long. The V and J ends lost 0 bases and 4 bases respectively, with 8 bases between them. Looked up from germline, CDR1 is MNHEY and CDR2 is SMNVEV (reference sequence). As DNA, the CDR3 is TGTGCCAGCAGTTTATCATTTGACCCAGATACGCAGTATTTT. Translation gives CASSLSFDPDTQYF.

CDR3 DNA sequence: TGTGCCAGTAGTTTAGGACAGCTTAGCAATCAGCCCCAGCATTTT. It is translated as CASSLGQLSNQPQHF. V usage is TRBV19 and J usage is TRBJ1-5, with a possible D match to TRBD1 (6 bases). Germline loops: CDR1 LNHDA, CDR2 SQIVND (reference sequence). Trimming left V 5 bases short and J 0 bases short, with 11 bases between. The CDR3 loop spans 15 amino acids.

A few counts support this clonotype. The CDR3: CASSPPGGDRGGWGWYGYTF. CDR3 in DNA: TGTGCCAGCAGTCCCCCCGGGGGGGACAGGGGTGGGTGGGGATGGTATGGCTACACCTTC. V is TRBV28 and J is TRBJ1-2; 10 nucleotides align to TRBD1. Germline values: CDR1 MDHEN, CDR2 SYDVKM. V shed 5 bases and J 5 bases; nucleotides not matched to a gene: 23. The CDR3 totals 20 residues.

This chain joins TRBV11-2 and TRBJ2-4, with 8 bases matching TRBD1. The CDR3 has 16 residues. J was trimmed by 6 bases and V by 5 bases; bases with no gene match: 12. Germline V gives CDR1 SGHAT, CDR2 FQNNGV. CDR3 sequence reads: CASSLDRYTGGNIQYF. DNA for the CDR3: TGTGCCAGCAGCCTTGACAGATATACAGGGGGAAACATTCAGTACTTC. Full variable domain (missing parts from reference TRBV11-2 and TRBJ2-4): EAGVAQSPRYKIIEKRQSVAFWCNPISGHATLYWYQQILGQGPKLLIQFQNNGVVDDSQLPKDRFSAERLKGVDSTLKIQPAKLEDSAVYLCASSLDRYTGGNIQYFGAGTRLSVL.

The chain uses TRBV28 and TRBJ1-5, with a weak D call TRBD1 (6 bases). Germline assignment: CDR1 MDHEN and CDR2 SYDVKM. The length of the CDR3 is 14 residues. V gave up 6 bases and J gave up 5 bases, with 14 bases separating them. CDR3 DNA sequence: TGTGCCAGCAGAAGGGCGGGGGCGGATCAGCCCCAGCATTTT. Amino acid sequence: CASRRAGADQPQHF.

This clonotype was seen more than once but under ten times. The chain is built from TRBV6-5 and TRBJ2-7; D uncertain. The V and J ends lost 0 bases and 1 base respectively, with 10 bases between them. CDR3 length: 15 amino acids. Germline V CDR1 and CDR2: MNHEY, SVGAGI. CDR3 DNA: TGTGCCAGCAGTTACTCGTACGTCAATTCCTACGAGCAGTACTTC. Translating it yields CASSYSYVNSYEQYF.

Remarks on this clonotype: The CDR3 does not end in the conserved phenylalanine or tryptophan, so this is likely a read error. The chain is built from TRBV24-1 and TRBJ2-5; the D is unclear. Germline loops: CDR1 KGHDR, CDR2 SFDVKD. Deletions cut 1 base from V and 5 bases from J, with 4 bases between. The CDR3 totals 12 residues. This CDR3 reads CATSDFAETQYL. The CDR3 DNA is TGTGCCACCAGTGATTTTGCTGAGACCCAGTACTTA.

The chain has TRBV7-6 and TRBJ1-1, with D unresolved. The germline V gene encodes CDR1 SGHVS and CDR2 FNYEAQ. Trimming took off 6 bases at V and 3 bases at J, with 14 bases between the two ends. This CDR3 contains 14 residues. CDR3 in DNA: TGTGCCAGCAGAAGACAACTCTCGGACACTGAAGCTTTCTTT. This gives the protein CASRRQLSDTEAFF.

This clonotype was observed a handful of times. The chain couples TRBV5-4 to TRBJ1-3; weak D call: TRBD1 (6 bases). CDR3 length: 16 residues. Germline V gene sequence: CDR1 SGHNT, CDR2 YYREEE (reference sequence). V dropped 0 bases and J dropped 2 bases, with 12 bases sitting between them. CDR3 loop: CASSLVGGQAGNTIYF. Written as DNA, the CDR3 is TGTGCCAGCAGCTTGGTGGGGGGGCAGGCTGGAAACACCATATATTTT.

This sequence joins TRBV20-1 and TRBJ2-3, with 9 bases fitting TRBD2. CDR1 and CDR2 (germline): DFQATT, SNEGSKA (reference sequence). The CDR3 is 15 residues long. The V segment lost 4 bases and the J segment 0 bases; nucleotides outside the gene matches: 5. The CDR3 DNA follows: TGCAGTGCTATTCCAGCGGGAGGAAGCACAGATACGCAGTATTTT. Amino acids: CSAIPAGGSTDTQYF.

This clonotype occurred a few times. DNA for the CDR3: TGTGCCAGCAGTAGGACAGGGGGCGATCGCACAGATACGCAGTATTTT. This gives the protein CASSRTGGDRTDTQYF. This chain links TRBV12-3 or TRBV12-4 with TRBJ2-3, with 11 bases identical to TRBD1. J lost 1 base, V lost 5 bases, and 5 bases had no gene match. The CDR3 has 16 residues.

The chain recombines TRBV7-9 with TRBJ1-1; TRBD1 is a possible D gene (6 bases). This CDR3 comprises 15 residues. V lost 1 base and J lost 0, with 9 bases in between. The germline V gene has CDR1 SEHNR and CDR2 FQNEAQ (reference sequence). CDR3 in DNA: TGTGCCAGCAGCTTAGTAGGGGGACTGAACACTGAAGCTTTCTTT. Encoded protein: CASSLVGGLNTEAFF.

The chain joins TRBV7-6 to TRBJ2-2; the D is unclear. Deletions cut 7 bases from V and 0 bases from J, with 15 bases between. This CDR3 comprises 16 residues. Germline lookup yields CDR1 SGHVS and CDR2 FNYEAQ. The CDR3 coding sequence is TGTGCCAGCACTGAAGCAGTGGGGTCGAACACCGGGGAGCTGTTTTTT. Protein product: CASTEAVGSNTGELFF.

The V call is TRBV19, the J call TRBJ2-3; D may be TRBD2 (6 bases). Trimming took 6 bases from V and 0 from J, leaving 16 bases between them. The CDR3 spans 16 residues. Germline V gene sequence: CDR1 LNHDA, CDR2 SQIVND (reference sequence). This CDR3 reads CASSRRPGLSTDTQYF. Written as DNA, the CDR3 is TGTGCCAGTAGCCGACGGCCGGGACTCAGCACAGATACGCAGTATTTT.

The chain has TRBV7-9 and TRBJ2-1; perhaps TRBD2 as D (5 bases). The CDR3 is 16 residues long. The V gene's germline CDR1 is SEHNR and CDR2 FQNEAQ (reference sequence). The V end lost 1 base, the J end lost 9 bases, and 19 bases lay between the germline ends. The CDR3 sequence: CASSLGAGGRIAEQFF. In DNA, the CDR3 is TGTGCCAGCAGCTTAGGGGCGGGCGGTCGAATCGCTGAGCAGTTCTTC.

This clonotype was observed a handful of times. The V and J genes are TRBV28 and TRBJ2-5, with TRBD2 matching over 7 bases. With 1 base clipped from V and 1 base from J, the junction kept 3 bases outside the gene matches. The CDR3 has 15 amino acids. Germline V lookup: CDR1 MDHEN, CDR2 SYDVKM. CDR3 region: CASSLYGEGQETQYF. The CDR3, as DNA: TGTGCCAGCAGTTTATATGGGGAGGGCCAAGAGACCCAGTACTTC.

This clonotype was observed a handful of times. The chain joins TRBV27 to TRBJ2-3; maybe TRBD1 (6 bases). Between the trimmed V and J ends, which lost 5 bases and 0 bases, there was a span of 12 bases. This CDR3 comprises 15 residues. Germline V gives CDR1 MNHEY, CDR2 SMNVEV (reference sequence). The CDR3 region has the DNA TGTGCCAGCAGTCCAGGACAGCCTAGCACAGATACGCAGTATTTT. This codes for CASSPGQPSTDTQYF.

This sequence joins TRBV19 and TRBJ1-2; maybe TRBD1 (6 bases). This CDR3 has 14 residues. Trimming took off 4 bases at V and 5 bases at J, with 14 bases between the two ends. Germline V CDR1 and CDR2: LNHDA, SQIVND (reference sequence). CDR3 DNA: TGTGCCAGTAGTACCTCGGGAGGGGGGTATGGCTACACCTTC. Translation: CASSTSGGGYGYTF.

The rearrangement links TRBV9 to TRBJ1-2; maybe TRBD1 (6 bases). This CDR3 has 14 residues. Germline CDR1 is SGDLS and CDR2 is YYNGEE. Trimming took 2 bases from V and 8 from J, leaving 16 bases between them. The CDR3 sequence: CASSVWLGAWGYTF. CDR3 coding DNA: TGTGCCAGCAGCGTTTGGTTGGGGGCATGGGGCTACACCTTC.